This T cell receptor beta chain was sequenced for a study of T-cell memory formation after mild COVID-19. The overall study: Clusters were largely donor specific. Study results and caveats: The CD4+ clones that contracted clustered mainly within CM and EM, and the CD8+ clones concentrated in EMRA.

MiXCR, run by TCRdb on the 5' RACE reads, gives a single entry per CDR3 protein. The sample lists 300,000 to 400,000 distinct CDR3 sequences, under 15% occurring once. Note on this clonotype: Its antigen is currently unknown.

The CDR3 length is 13 residues. Trimming stripped 6 bases from V and 3 bases from J, with 11 bases between. CDR1 is SGHTA, CDR2 FQGNSA, per germline. This chain uses TRBV7-2 with TRBJ1-2, with a weak D call TRBD1 (5 bases). This TCR came from a man in his late teens or twenties who had mild COVID-19 (a few samples of this study predate the infection). Cell type and time point are not known. Sequencing was carried out using PBMCs or a T cell subset sorted from them (not recorded which). Written as DNA, the CDR3 is TGTGCCAGCAGGGAAGACAGTTACTATGGCTACACCTTC. Protein: CASREDSYYGYTF.